A selection of T cell receptor beta chains follows, all from one sample in a study of T cell repertoires in cytomegalovirus infection. These receptors are not linked to any known antigen. TCRdb reprocessed the reads via MiXCR and lists one record per CDR3 protein. This table has hundreds of thousands of distinct CDR3 sequences, under 40% appearing once. The specimen was cultured CD8+ T cells from PBMCs, collected from culture after CMV antigen stimulation. The receptors here all came from a human donor in good health (CMV status not recorded). Some clones in this sample may be carry-over from other donors' samples. Each CDR3 is given with its conserved first and last residue. A D gene is named only where the DNA matches it firmly. Expanded clones are given a class, and other clones once, few, many or no size at all.

j_call: TRBJ2-3
v_call: TRBV6-6
d_call: -
clone_size: -
cdr3_aa: CASSYRLAYAGTDTQYF
cdr3_nt: TGTGCCAGCAGTTACCGCCTAGCTTACGCTGGCACAGATACGCAGTATTTT

j_call: TRBJ1-1
v_call: TRBV27
d_call: -
clone_size: few
cdr3_aa: CASSSWGDTEAFF
cdr3_nt: TGTGCCAGCAGTTCATGGGGGGACACTGAAGCTTTCTTT

j_call: TRBJ1-2
v_call: TRBV7-9
d_call: TRBD1
clone_size: few
cdr3_aa: CASSPPDRGSGYTF
cdr3_nt: TGTGCCAGCAGCCCGCCGGACAGGGGCAGTGGCTACACCTTC

j_call: TRBJ2-7
v_call: TRBV20-1
d_call: TRBD2
clone_size: -
cdr3_aa: CSASRASGYEQYF
cdr3_nt: TGCAGTGCAAGCAGGGCTAGCGGTTACGAGCAGTACTTT

j_call: TRBJ2-3
v_call: TRBV18
d_call: TRBD1
clone_size: -
cdr3_aa: CASSPPDREDTQYF
cdr3_nt: TGTGCCAGCTCACCACCGGACAGGGAAGATACGCAGTATTTT

j_call: TRBJ1-1
v_call: TRBV28
d_call: TRBD1
clone_size: few
cdr3_aa: CASRDTDRGDTEAFF
cdr3_nt: TGTGCCAGCAGGGATACCGACAGGGGGGATACTGAAGCTTTCTTT

j_call: TRBJ2-2
v_call: TRBV29-1
d_call: -
clone_size: -
cdr3_aa: CSVVSQGAGTGELFF
cdr3_nt: TGCAGCGTTGTATCTCAGGGTGCGGGGACCGGGGAGCTGTTTTTT

j_call: TRBJ2-2
v_call: TRBV5-5
d_call: -
clone_size: few
cdr3_aa: CASSLEAENTGELFF
cdr3_nt: TGTGCCAGCAGCTTGGAGGCAGAGAACACTGGGGAGCTGTTTTTT

j_call: TRBJ2-5
v_call: TRBV12-3/TRBV12-4
d_call: -
clone_size: -
cdr3_aa: CASSLSRIPARQETQYF
cdr3_nt: TGTGCCAGCAGTTTGTCTCGGATACCCGCCCGCCAAGAGACCCAGTACTTC

j_call: TRBJ1-6
v_call: TRBV4-1
d_call: -
clone_size: few
cdr3_aa: CASSPMFKAEGSSPLHF
cdr3_nt: TGCGCCAGCAGCCCGATGTTCAAGGCCGAGGGTTCCTCACCCCTCCACTTT

j_call: TRBJ2-3
v_call: TRBV2
d_call: -
clone_size: few
cdr3_aa: CASRAGPRTDTQYF
cdr3_nt: TGTGCCAGCAGGGCGGGCCCCCGCACAGATACGCAGTATTTT

j_call: TRBJ2-7
v_call: TRBV19
d_call: TRBD1
clone_size: -
cdr3_aa: CASSIWDRDHEQYF
cdr3_nt: TGTGCCAGTAGTATCTGGGACAGGGACCACGAGCAGTACTTC

j_call: TRBJ1-4
v_call: TRBV7-7
d_call: -
clone_size: few
cdr3_aa: CASSEGIANEKLFF
cdr3_nt: TGTGCTAGCAGCGAGGGGATTGCTAATGAAAAACTGTTTTTT

j_call: TRBJ2-1
v_call: TRBV27
d_call: TRBD2
clone_size: -
cdr3_aa: CASSLYSGGPQFF
cdr3_nt: TGTGCCAGCAGTCTCTATAGCGGGGGGCCGCAGTTCTTC

j_call: TRBJ1-1
v_call: TRBV3-1
d_call: TRBD1
clone_size: -
cdr3_aa: CASSPWDRNTEAFF
cdr3_nt: TGTGCCAGCAGTCCATGGGACAGGAACACTGAAGCTTTCTTT

j_call: TRBJ2-2
v_call: TRBV29-1
d_call: -
clone_size: -
cdr3_aa: CSVEVKGHNTGELFF
cdr3_nt: TGCAGCGTTGAAGTTAAGGGACACAACACCGGGGAGCTGTTTTTT

j_call: TRBJ1-4
v_call: TRBV20-1
d_call: -
clone_size: large
cdr3_aa: CSARDGGTPRPNEKLFF
cdr3_nt: TGCAGTGCTAGAGATGGAGGGACACCACGGCCTAATGAAAAACTGTTTTTT

j_call: TRBJ2-7
v_call: TRBV7-2
d_call: -
clone_size: many
cdr3_aa: CASSLESGVSYEQYF
cdr3_nt: TGTGCCAGCAGCTTAGAGTCGGGGGTTTCCTACGAGCAGTACTTC

j_call: TRBJ1-5
v_call: TRBV7-9
d_call: -
clone_size: -
cdr3_aa: CASSLVSQPQHF
cdr3_nt: TGTGCCAGCAGCTTAGTTAGTCAGCCCCAGCATTTT

j_call: TRBJ1-2
v_call: TRBV6-1
d_call: -
clone_size: -
cdr3_aa: CASSASYYGYTF
cdr3_nt: TGTGCCAGCAGTGCGAGTTACTATGGCTACACCTTC

j_call: TRBJ2-1
v_call: TRBV7-3
d_call: TRBD1
clone_size: many
cdr3_aa: CASSPRDRTDNEQFF
cdr3_nt: TGTGCCAGCAGCCCTAGGGACAGGACGGACAATGAGCAGTTCTTC

j_call: TRBJ2-7
v_call: TRBV12-5
d_call: -
clone_size: -
cdr3_aa: CASGFDTTSYEQYF
cdr3_nt: TGTGCTAGTGGTTTTGACACTACCTCCTACGAGCAGTACTTC

j_call: TRBJ2-1
v_call: TRBV27
d_call: TRBD1
clone_size: few
cdr3_aa: CASSLWTGNEQFF
cdr3_nt: TGTGCCAGCAGTTTGTGGACAGGCAATGAGCAGTTCTTC

j_call: TRBJ2-1
v_call: TRBV6-1
d_call: TRBD1
clone_size: many
cdr3_aa: CASIDRQGYEQFF
cdr3_nt: TGTGCCAGCATTGACAGACAGGGGTATGAGCAGTTCTTC

j_call: TRBJ1-2
v_call: TRBV7-9
d_call: -
clone_size: many
cdr3_aa: CASSGQKPEGYTF
cdr3_nt: TGTGCCAGCAGCGGACAGAAACCGGAAGGCTACACCTTC

j_call: TRBJ2-2
v_call: TRBV15
d_call: TRBD2
clone_size: few
cdr3_aa: CATSRDWAGGTPNTGELFF
cdr3_nt: TGTGCCACCAGCAGAGATTGGGCGGGGGGGACGCCTAACACCGGGGAGCTGTTTTTT

j_call: TRBJ2-5
v_call: TRBV14
d_call: -
clone_size: -
cdr3_aa: CASSPPRHLLQETQYF
cdr3_nt: TGTGCCAGCAGCCCCCCTAGGCACCTACTACAAGAGACCCAGTACTTC

j_call: TRBJ2-1
v_call: TRBV19
d_call: TRBD1
clone_size: -
cdr3_aa: CASSTLGTGTDEQFF
cdr3_nt: TGTGCCAGTAGTACCCTAGGGACAGGGACCGATGAGCAGTTCTTC

j_call: TRBJ2-7
v_call: TRBV5-1
d_call: -
clone_size: -
cdr3_aa: CASSLDDFSYEQYF
cdr3_nt: TGCGCCAGCAGCTTGGACGACTTCTCCTACGAGCAGTACTTC

j_call: TRBJ1-2
v_call: TRBV6-2/TRBV6-3
d_call: -
clone_size: few
cdr3_aa: CASSYQSANYGYTF
cdr3_nt: TGTGCCAGCAGTTACCAGAGCGCTAACTATGGCTACACCTTC

j_call: TRBJ2-2
v_call: TRBV11-3
d_call: TRBD2
clone_size: -
cdr3_aa: CASSSYSGGASTGELFF
cdr3_nt: TGTGCCAGCAGCTCGTATAGCGGGGGGGCCAGCACCGGGGAGCTGTTTTTT

j_call: TRBJ2-7
v_call: TRBV5-5
d_call: -
clone_size: -
cdr3_aa: CASSLSIRFWDEQYF
cdr3_nt: TGTGCCAGCAGCTTATCGATACGGTTTTGGGACGAGCAGTACTTC

j_call: TRBJ1-5
v_call: TRBV19
d_call: -
clone_size: -
cdr3_aa: CASSITFSNQPQHF
cdr3_nt: TGTGCCAGTAGTATAACCTTTAGCAATCAGCCCCAGCATTTT

j_call: TRBJ1-1
v_call: TRBV10-3
d_call: TRBD1
clone_size: few
cdr3_aa: CAISLQGDTEAFF
cdr3_nt: TGTGCCATCAGTTTACAGGGGGACACTGAAGCTTTCTTT

j_call: TRBJ1-5
v_call: TRBV7-2
d_call: -
clone_size: many
cdr3_aa: CASSRGGGNQPQHF
cdr3_nt: TGTGCCAGCAGCCGTGGAGGCGGCAATCAGCCCCAGCATTTT

j_call: TRBJ2-5
v_call: TRBV2
d_call: -
clone_size: -
cdr3_aa: CASSEEGIRGETQYF
cdr3_nt: TGTGCCAGCAGTGAAGAGGGGATTAGAGGAGAGACCCAGTACTTC

j_call: TRBJ1-2
v_call: TRBV11-3
d_call: TRBD1
clone_size: -
cdr3_aa: CASSVERDRGPYGYTF
cdr3_nt: TGTGCCAGCAGCGTCGAGCGGGACAGGGGGCCTTATGGCTACACCTTC

j_call: TRBJ2-1
v_call: TRBV7-9
d_call: TRBD2
clone_size: few
cdr3_aa: CASSSIAGGHGSYNEQFF
cdr3_nt: TGTGCCAGCAGCTCAATAGCGGGGGGGCACGGCTCCTACAATGAGCAGTTCTTC

j_call: TRBJ2-1
v_call: TRBV12-3/TRBV12-4
d_call: TRBD2
clone_size: -
cdr3_aa: CASFQGSGGYNEQFF
cdr3_nt: TGTGCCAGCTTTCAGGGTAGCGGGGGATACAATGAGCAGTTCTTC

j_call: TRBJ2-1
v_call: TRBV6-2/TRBV6-3
d_call: TRBD2
clone_size: few
cdr3_aa: CASTLMVGLAGGLNEQFF
cdr3_nt: TGTGCCAGCACCTTGATGGTCGGACTAGCGGGGGGTCTCAATGAGCAGTTCTTC

j_call: TRBJ1-6
v_call: TRBV6-8
d_call: -
clone_size: -
cdr3_aa: CASSYGTGWPLHF
cdr3_nt: TGTGCCAGCAGTTACGGAACGGGATGGCCCCTCCACTTT

j_call: TRBJ2-7
v_call: TRBV5-1
d_call: -
clone_size: -
cdr3_aa: CASSLADDGYNYEQYF
cdr3_nt: TGCGCCAGCAGCTTGGCCGACGACGGGTATAACTACGAGCAGTACTTC

j_call: TRBJ1-1
v_call: TRBV7-3
d_call: -
clone_size: many
cdr3_aa: CASSLIRGLNTEAFF
cdr3_nt: TGTGCCAGCAGCTTAATAAGGGGACTGAACACTGAAGCTTTCTTT

j_call: TRBJ2-3
v_call: TRBV28
d_call: -
clone_size: few
cdr3_aa: CASSLRKGSTDTQYF
cdr3_nt: TGTGCCAGCAGTTTACGAAAGGGGAGCACAGATACGCAGTATTTT

j_call: TRBJ1-4
v_call: TRBV7-8
d_call: -
clone_size: many
cdr3_aa: CASSLSDEKLFF
cdr3_nt: TGTGCCAGCAGCTTATCCGATGAAAAACTGTTTTTT

j_call: TRBJ1-1
v_call: TRBV7-6
d_call: -
clone_size: few
cdr3_aa: CASSTPGRDTEAFF
cdr3_nt: TGTGCCAGCAGCACCCCAGGTCGGGACACTGAAGCTTTCTTT

j_call: TRBJ1-2
v_call: TRBV12-3/TRBV12-4
d_call: TRBD1
clone_size: few
cdr3_aa: CASSPDRAIGVKDGYTF
cdr3_nt: TGTGCCAGCAGTCCGGACAGGGCGATAGGGGTCAAGGATGGCTACACCTTC

j_call: TRBJ1-1
v_call: TRBV4-1
d_call: -
clone_size: -
cdr3_aa: CASSLLVPPGQLNTEAFF
cdr3_nt: TGCGCCAGCAGCCTTTTAGTACCGCCGGGACAACTGAACACTGAAGCTTTCTTT

j_call: TRBJ2-1
v_call: TRBV12-3/TRBV12-4
d_call: TRBD2
clone_size: many
cdr3_aa: CASSTGGVGYEQFF
cdr3_nt: TGTGCCAGCTCCACGGGAGGGGTCGGATATGAGCAGTTCTTC

j_call: TRBJ2-3
v_call: TRBV6-5
d_call: -
clone_size: -
cdr3_aa: CASSRGPRTDTQYF
cdr3_nt: TGTGCCAGCAGCCGGGGACCACGCACAGATACGCAGTATTTT

j_call: TRBJ2-1
v_call: TRBV11-2
d_call: -
clone_size: -
cdr3_aa: CASSAPGQGGNEQFF
cdr3_nt: TGTGCCAGCAGCGCACCGGGACAAGGCGGAAATGAGCAGTTCTTC

j_call: TRBJ1-1
v_call: TRBV7-9
d_call: -
clone_size: -
cdr3_aa: CVSSLGPREAFF
cdr3_nt: TGTGTCAGCAGCTTGGGACCACGAGAAGCTTTCTTT

j_call: TRBJ1-2
v_call: TRBV28
d_call: -
clone_size: medium-sized
cdr3_aa: CASSSHGTGLLVYGYTF
cdr3_nt: TGTGCCAGCAGTTCCCACGGTACGGGGCTTCTAGTCTATGGCTACACCTTC

j_call: TRBJ2-1
v_call: TRBV20-1
d_call: TRBD1
clone_size: -
cdr3_aa: CSARAGTGVTLTYNEQFF
cdr3_nt: TGCAGTGCTAGGGCCGGGACAGGGGTAACACTTACCTACAATGAGCAGTTCTTC

j_call: TRBJ1-1
v_call: TRBV19
d_call: -
clone_size: -
cdr3_aa: CASWRLGANTEAFF
cdr3_nt: TGTGCCAGTTGGCGACTGGGGGCTAACACTGAAGCTTTCTTT

j_call: TRBJ1-2
v_call: TRBV20-1
d_call: TRBD1
clone_size: -
cdr3_aa: CSARDSNLGDRDYGYTF
cdr3_nt: TGCAGTGCTAGAGATTCTAACCTGGGGGACAGGGACTATGGCTACACCTTC

j_call: TRBJ2-5
v_call: TRBV28
d_call: TRBD2
clone_size: few
cdr3_aa: CASSGPTSRYQETQYF
cdr3_nt: TGTGCCAGCAGTGGTCCGACTAGCCGGTACCAAGAGACCCAGTACTTC

j_call: TRBJ2-1
v_call: TRBV6-8
d_call: -
clone_size: -
cdr3_aa: CASSYCSKSTGRSSYNEQFF
cdr3_nt: TGTGCCAGCAGTTACTGCAGTAAGTCGACTGGTCGTAGCTCCTACAATGAGCAGTTCTTC